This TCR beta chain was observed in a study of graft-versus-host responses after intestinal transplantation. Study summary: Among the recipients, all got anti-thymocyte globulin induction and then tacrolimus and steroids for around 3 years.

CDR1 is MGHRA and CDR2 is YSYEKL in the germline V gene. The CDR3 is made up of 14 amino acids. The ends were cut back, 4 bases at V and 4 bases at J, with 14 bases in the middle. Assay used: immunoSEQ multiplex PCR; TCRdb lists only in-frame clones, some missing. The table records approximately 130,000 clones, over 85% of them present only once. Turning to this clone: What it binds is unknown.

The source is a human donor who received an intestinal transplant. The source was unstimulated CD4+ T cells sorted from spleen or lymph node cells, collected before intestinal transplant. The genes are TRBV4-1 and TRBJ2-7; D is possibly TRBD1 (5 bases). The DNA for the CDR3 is TGCGCCAGCAGCCCAACCGACAGAAGTTACGAGCAGTACTTC. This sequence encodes CASSPTDRSYEQYF.